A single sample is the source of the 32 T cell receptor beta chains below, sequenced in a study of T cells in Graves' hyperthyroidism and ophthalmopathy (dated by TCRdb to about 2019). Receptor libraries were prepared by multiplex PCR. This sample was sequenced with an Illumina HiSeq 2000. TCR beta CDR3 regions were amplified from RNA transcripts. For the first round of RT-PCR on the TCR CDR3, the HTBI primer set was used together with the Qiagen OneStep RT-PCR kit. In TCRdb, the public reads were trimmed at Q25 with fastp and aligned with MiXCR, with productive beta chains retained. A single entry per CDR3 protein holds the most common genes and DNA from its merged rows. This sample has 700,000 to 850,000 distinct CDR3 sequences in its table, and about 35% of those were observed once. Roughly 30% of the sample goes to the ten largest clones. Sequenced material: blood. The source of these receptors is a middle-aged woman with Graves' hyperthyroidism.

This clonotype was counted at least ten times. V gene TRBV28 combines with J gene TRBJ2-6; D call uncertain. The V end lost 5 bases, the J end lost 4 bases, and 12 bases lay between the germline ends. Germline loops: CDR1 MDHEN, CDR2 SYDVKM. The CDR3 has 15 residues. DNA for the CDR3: TGTGCCAGCAGTCGGACCCGGAACGGGGCCAACGTCCTGACTTTC. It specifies CASSRTRNGANVLTF.

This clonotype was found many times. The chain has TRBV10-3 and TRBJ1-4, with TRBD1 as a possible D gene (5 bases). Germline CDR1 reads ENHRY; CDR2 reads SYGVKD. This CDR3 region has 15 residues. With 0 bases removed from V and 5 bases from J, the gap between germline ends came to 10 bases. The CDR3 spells CAISESSGLNEKLFF. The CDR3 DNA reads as TGTGCCATCAGTGAGTCTTCAGGGCTCAATGAAAAACTGTTTTTT.

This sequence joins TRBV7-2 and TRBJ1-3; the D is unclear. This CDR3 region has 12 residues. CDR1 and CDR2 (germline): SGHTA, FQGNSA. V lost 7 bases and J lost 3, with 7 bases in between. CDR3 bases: TGTGCCAGCACGGGGTATGGAAACACCATATATTTT. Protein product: CASTGYGNTIYF.

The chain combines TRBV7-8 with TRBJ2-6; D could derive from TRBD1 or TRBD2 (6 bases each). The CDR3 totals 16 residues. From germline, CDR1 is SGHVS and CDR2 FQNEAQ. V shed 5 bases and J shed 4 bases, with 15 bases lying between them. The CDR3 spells CASSQGRGAGANVLTF. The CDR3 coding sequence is TGTGCCAGCAGCCAAGGAAGGGGGGCCGGGGCCAACGTCCTGACTTTC.

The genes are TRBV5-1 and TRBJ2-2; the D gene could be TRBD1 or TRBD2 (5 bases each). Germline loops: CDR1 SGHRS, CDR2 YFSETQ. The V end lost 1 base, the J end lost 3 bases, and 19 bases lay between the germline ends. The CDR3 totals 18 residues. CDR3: CASSLSQAQRGDTGELFF. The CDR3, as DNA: TGCGCCAGCAGCTTGTCCCAAGCCCAAAGGGGAGACACCGGGGAGCTGTTTTTT.

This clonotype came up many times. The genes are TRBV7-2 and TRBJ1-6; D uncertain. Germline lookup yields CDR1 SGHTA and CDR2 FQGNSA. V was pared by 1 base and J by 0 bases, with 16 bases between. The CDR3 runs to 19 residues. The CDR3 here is CASSLDYDSFGSYNSPLHF. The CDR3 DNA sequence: TGTGCCAGCAGCTTAGATTATGATTCCTTCGGCTCCTATAATTCACCCCTCCACTTT.

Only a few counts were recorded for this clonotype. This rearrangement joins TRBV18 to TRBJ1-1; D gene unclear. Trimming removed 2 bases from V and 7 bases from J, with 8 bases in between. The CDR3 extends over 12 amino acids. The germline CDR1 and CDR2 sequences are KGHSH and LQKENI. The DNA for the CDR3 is TGTGCCAGCTCACCAAAACAGCGTGAAGCTTTCTTT. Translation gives CASSPKQREAFF.

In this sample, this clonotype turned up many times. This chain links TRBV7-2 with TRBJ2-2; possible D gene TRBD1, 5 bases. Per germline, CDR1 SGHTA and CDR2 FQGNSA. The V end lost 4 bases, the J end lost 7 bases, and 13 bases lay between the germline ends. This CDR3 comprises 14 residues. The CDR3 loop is CASSYDSYNGELFF. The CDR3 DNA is TGTGCCAGCAGCTATGACAGCTACAACGGGGAGCTGTTTTTT.

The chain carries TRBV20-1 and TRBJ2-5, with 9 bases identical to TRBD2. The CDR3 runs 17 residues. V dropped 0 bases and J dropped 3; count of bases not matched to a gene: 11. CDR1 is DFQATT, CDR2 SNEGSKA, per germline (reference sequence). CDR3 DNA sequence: TGCAGTGCTAGAGATTATCGCCTAGCGGGATCCAAAGAGACCCAGTACTTC. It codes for CSARDYRLAGSKETQYF.

The CDR3: CASSASSGLSYGYTF. CDR3 in DNA: TGTGCCAGCAGTGCCAGTAGCGGGCTAAGCTATGGCTACACCTTC. This rearrangement joins TRBV2 to TRBJ1-2; no reliable D call. CDR1 and CDR2 from the germline V gene are SNHLY and FYNNEI. The CDR3 loop spans 15 amino acids. V was trimmed by 4 bases and J by 4 bases, leaving 16 bases between them.

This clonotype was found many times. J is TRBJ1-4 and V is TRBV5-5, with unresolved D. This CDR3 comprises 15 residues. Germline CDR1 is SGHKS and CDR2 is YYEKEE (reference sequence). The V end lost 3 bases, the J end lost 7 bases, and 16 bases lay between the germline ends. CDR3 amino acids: CASSSAVVSGEKLFF. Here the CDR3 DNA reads TGTGCCAGCAGCTCCGCAGTGGTGTCGGGTGAAAAACTGTTTTTT. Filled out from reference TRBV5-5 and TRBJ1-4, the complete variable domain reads DAGVTQSPTHLIKTRGQQVTLRCSPISGHKSVSWYQQVLGQGPQFIFQYYEKEERGRGNFPDRFSARQFPNYSSELNVNALLLGDSALYLCASSSAVVSGEKLFFGSGTQLSVL.

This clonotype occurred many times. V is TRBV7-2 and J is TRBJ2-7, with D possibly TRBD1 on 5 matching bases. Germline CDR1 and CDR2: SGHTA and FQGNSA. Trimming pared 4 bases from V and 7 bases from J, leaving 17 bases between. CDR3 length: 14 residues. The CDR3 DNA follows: TGTGCCAGCAGCTGGAAAACAGGTCCCTTGGAGCAGTACTTC. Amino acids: CASSWKTGPLEQYF.

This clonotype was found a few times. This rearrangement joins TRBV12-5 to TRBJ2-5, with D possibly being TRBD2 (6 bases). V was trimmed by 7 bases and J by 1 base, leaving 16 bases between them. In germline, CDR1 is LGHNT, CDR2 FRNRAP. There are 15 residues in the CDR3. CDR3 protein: CASAGGAGFQETQYF. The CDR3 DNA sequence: TGTGCTAGTGCCGGTGGGGCGGGATTCCAAGAGACCCAGTACTTC.

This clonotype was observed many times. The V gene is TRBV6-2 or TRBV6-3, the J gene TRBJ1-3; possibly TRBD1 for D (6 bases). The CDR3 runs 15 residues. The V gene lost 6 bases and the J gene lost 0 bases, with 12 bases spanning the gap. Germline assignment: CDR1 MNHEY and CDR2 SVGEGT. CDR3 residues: CASSEGQPSGNTIYF. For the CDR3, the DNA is TGTGCCAGCAGCGAAGGACAGCCCTCTGGAAACACCATATATTTT.

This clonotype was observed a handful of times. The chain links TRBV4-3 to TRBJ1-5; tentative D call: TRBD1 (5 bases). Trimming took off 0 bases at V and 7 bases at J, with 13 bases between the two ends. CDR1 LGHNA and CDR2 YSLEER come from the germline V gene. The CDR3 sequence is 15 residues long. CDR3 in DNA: TGCGCCAGCAGCCAAGATTGGGGGAGGGCCCAGCCCCAGCATTTT. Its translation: CASSQDWGRAQPQHF.

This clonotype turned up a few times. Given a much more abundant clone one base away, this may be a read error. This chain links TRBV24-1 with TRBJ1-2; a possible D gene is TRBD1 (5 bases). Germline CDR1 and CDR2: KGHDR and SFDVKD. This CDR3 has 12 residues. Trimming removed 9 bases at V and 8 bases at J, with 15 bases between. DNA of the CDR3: TGTGCCACCTACCGCGAAGGGGACGGCTACACCTTC. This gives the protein CATYREGDGYTF.

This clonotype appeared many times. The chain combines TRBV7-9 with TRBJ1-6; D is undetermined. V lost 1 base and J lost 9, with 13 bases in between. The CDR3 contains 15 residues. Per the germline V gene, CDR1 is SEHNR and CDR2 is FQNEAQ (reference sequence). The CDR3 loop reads CASSLDPTPFSPLHF. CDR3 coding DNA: TGTGCCAGCAGCTTAGACCCGACCCCCTTTTCACCCCTCCACTTT.

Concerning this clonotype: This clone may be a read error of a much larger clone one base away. The DNA of the CDR3 is TGTGCCATCAGTGAGTCGGGGGGAAGCCAAGAGATCCAGTACTTC. It specifies CAISESGGSQEIQYF. The chain couples TRBV10-3 to TRBJ2-5, with D maybe TRBD2 (6 bases). Per germline, CDR1 ENHRY and CDR2 SYGVKD. This CDR3 region has 15 residues.

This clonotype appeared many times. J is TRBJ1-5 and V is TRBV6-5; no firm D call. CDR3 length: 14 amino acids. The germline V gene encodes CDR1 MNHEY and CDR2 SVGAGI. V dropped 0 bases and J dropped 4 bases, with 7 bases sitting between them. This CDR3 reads CASSYSGENQPQHF. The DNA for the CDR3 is TGTGCCAGCAGTTACTCAGGAGAGAATCAGCCCCAGCATTTT.

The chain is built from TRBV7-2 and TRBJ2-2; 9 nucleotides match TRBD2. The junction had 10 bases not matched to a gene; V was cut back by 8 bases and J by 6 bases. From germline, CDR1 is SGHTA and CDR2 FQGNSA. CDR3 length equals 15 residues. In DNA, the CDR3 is TGTGCCAGCCGCCGGACTAGCGTTAACCCCGGGGAGCTGTTTTTT. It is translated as CASRRTSVNPGELFF.

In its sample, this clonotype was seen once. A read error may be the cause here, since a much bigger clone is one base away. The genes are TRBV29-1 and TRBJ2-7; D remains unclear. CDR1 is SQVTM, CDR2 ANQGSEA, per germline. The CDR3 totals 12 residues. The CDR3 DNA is TGCAGCGTTGAAATGGCAGATTACGGGCAGTACTTC. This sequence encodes CSVEMADYGQYF.

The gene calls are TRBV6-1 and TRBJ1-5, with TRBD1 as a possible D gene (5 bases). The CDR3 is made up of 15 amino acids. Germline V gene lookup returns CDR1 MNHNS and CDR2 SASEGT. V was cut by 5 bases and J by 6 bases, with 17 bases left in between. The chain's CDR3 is CASSRTGGIFQPQHF. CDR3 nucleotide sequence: TGTGCCAGCAGTCGAACCGGGGGGATCTTTCAGCCCCAGCATTTT.

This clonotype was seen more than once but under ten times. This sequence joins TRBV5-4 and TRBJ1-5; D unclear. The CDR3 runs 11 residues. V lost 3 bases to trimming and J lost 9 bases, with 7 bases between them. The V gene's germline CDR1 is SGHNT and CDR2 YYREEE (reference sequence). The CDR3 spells CASSSLRPQHF. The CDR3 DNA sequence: TGTGCCAGCAGCTCATTGCGGCCCCAGCATTTT.

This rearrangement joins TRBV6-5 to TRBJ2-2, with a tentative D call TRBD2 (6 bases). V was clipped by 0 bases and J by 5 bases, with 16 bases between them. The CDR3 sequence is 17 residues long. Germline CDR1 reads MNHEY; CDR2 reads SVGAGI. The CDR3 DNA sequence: TGTGCCAGCAGTTACTCGAGAAATTGGGGGGTAACCGGGGAGCTGTTTTTT. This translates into CASSYSRNWGVTGELFF.

The DNA of the CDR3 is TGCGCCAGCAGCTTCGGGACAGGGCTCGGTAGCACTGAAGCTTTCTTT. Translating it yields CASSFGTGLGSTEAFF. The chain uses TRBV5-1 and TRBJ1-1; 9 nucleotides line up with TRBD1. V dropped 2 bases and J dropped 4; count of bases not matched to a gene: 9. The germline CDR1 and CDR2 sequences are SGHRS and YFSETQ. The CDR3 runs to 16 residues.

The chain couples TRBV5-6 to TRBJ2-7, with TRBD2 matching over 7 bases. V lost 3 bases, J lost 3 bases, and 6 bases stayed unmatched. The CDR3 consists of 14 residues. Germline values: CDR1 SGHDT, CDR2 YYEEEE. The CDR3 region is CASSWIGGIYEQYF. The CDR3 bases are TGTGCCAGCAGCTGGATCGGGGGGATCTACGAGCAGTACTTC.

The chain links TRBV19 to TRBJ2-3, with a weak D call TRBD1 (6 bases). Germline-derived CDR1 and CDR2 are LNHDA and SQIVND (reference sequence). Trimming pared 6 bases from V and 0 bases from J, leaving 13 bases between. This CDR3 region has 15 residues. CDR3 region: CASRRQGFSTDTQYF. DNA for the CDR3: TGTGCCAGTAGGAGGCAGGGGTTTAGCACAGATACGCAGTATTTT.

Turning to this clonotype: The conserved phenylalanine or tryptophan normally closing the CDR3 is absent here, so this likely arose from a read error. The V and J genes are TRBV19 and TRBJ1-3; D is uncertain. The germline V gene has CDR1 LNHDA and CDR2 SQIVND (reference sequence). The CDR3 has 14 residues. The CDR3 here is CARSQVHSGNTIYL. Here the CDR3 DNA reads TGTGCCCGTAGTCAAGTGCACTCTGGAAACACCATATATCTT.

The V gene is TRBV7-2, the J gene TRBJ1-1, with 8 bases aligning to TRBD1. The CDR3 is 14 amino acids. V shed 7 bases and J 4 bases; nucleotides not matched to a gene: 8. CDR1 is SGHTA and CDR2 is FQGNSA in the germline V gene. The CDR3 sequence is CASIRAGGRTEAFF. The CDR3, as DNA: TGTGCCAGCATCAGGGCAGGGGGCCGCACTGAAGCTTTCTTT. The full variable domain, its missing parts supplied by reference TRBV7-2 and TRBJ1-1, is GAGVSQSPSNKVTEKGKDVELRCDPISGHTALYWYRQSLGQGLEFLIYFQGNSAPDKSGLPSDRFSAERTGGSVSTLTIQRTQQEDSAVYLCASIRAGGRTEAFFGQGTRLTVV.

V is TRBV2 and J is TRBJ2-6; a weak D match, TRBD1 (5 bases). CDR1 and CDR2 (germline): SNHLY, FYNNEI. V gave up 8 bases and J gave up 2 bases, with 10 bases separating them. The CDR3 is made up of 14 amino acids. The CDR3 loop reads CASLGEAGANVLTF. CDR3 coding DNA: TGTGCCAGCCTAGGGGAAGCTGGGGCCAACGTCCTGACTTTC.

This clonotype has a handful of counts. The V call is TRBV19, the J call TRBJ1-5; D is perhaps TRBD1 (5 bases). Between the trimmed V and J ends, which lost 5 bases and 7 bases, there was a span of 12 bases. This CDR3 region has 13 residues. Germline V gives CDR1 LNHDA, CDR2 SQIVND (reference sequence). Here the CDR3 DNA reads TGTGCCAGTAGTGATCCCCCAGGGCAGCCCCAGCATTTT. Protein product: CASSDPPGQPQHF.

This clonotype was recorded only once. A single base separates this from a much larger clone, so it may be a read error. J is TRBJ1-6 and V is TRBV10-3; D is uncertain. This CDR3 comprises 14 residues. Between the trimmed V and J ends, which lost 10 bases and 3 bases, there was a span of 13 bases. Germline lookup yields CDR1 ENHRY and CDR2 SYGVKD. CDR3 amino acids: CASSTKVYNSPLHF. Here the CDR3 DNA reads TGTGCCAGTAGTACAAAGGTCTATAATTCACCCCTCCACTTT.